This record concerns one T cell receptor beta chain sequence. The sample holds one count of this clone. This receptor's antigen is unknown. No quality values exist for individual bases; no much larger clone is one base distant. From the cysteine up to the phenylalanine, the CDR3 has a length of 16 residues. CDR3 DNA is the only sequence kept; it has 48 bases, read in frame from the first base. According to the germline V gene, CDR1 reads LGHNA and CDR2 reads YNFKEQ. V is shortened by 2 bases, J by 3 bases, and the region joining them spans 14 bases. This sample is drawn from a study of T cells in narcolepsy listed by TCRdb under 2018. Study-wide context: The study enrolled patients with narcolepsy type 1 or type 2 (NT1, NT2) together with healthy control donors. The study used TCR Vbeta sequencing to track clonotypes in blood and CSF while looking for autoreactive T cells in narcolepsy patients that target self-antigens of hypocretin neurons (hypocretin, TRIB2).

Beyond this particular receptor, the publication reports: HCRT-specific and TRIB2-specific autoreactive clonotypes were highlighted in plots that compared CD4+ T cell clonotypes in CSF versus blood from the same patient. According to the report, autoreactive clonotypes were detected serially in the blood of the same patients and of different patients, but not in healthy controls. Numbers of sequenced blood memory CD4+ clonotypes were comparable, averaging approximately 42,000 in patients and about 33,000 in controls. No sequences matching autoreactive T cell clones were contained in some blood memory CD4+ repertoires from patients and controls.

For TCR Vbeta sequencing, memory CD4+ T cells were sorted ex vivo from the peripheral blood of both healthy controls and narcolepsy patients. Library preparation used the immunoSEQ multiplex PCR assay. TCRdb obtained this table from immuneACCESS and retained in-frame rearrangements with V and J assigned. These tables miss some clones; where compared with another copy, unresolved V genes account for less than half of the shortfall, and the remainder is unexplained. This sample lists 25,000 to 30,000 clones; roughly four fifths were detected once. The ten largest clones capture about 0.94% of the sample.

The receptor's source is a human donor with narcolepsy. The V gene is TRBV4-2 and the J gene is TRBJ1-5; the D gene is perhaps TRBD1, on 6 matching bases. Sequencing used CD45RA- memory CD4+ T cells from PBMCs. The sample's cell subset or site label, decoded: memory T cells sorted ex vivo from peripheral blood. The DNA sequence reads TGTGCCAGCAGCCAAACGACAGGATTTACCAATCAGCCCCAGCATTTT. Its translation reads: CASSQTTGFTNQPQHF.